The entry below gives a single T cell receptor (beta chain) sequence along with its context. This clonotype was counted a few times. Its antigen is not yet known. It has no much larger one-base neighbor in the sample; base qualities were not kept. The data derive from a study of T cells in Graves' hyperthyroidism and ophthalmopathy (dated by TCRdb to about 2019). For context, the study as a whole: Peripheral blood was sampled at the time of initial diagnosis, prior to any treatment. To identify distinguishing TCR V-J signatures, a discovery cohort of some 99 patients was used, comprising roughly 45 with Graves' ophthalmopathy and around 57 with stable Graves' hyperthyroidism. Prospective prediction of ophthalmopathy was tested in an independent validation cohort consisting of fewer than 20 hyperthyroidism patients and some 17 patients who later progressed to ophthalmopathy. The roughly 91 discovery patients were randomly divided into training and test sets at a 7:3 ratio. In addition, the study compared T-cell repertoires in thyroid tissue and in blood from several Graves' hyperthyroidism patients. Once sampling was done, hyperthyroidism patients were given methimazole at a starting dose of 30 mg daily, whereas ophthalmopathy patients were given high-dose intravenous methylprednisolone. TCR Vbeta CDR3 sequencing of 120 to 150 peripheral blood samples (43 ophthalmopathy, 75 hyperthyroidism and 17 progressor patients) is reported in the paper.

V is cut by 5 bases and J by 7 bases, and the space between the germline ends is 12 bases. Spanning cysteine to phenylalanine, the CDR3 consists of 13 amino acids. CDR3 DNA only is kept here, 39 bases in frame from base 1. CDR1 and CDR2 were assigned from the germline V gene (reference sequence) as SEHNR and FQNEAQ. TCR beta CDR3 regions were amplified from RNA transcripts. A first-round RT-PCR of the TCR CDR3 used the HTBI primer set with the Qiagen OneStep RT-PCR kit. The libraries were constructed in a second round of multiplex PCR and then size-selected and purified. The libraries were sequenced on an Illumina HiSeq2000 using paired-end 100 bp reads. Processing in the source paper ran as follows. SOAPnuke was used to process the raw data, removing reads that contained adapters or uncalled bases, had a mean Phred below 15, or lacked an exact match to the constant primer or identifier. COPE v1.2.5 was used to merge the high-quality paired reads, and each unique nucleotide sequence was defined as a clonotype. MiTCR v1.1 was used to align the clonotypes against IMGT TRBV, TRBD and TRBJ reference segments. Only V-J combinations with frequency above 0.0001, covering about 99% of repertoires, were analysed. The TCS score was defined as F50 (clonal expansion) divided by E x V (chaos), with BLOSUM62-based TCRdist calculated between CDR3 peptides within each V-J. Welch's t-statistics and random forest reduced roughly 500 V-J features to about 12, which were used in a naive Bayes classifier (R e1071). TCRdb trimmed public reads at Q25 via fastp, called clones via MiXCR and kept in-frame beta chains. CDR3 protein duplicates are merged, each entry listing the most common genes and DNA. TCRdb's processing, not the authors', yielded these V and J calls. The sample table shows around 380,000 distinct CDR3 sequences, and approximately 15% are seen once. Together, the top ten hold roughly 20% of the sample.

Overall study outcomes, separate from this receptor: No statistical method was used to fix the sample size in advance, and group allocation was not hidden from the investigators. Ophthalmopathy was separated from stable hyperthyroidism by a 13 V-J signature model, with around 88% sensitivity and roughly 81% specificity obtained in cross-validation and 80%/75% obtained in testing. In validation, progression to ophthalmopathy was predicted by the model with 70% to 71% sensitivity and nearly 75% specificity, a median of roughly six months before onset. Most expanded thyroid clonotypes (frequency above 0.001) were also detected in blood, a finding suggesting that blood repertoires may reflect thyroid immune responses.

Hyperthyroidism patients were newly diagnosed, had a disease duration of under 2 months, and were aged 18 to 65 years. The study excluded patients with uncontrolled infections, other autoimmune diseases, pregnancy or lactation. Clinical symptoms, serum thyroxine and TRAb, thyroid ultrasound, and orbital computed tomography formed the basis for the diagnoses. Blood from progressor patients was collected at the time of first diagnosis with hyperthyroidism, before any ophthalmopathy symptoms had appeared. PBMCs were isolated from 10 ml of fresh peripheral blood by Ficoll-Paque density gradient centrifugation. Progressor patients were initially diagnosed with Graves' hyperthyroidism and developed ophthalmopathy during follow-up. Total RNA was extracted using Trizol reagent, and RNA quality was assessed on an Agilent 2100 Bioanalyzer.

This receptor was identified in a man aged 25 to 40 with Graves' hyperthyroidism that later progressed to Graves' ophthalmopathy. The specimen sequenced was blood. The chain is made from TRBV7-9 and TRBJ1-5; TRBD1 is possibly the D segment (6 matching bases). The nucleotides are TGTGCCAGCAGCAACCACAGGGAACAGCCCCAGCATTTT. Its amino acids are CASSNHREQPQHF.